These 25 T cell receptor beta chains share one sample of origin, sequenced in a study of post-analysis software for immune sequencing data (dated by TCRdb to the mid-2010s). Results and caveats for the whole study, not just this receptor: Patients showed significantly higher frequencies than controls for roughly 5 TRBV segments, among them TRBV5-6, TRBV5-1 and TRBV20-1.

Library preparation used PCR. These reads were obtained on an Illumina HiSeq 2500. To reduce PCR and sequencing biases, unique molecular identifiers were built into the TCR beta cDNA libraries. The public reads were reanalyzed by TCRdb: fastp trimming at Q25, MiXCR alignment, in-frame beta chains only. Every CDR3 protein is listed once, alongside the most common genes and DNA of its rows. The sample has roughly 700,000 distinct CDR3 sequences on record, 25% to 30% of them singletons. The ten biggest clones cover approximately 0.55% of the sample. What these receptors recognize is not known. The specimen was blood. The receptors here all came from a girl between 10 and 17 years old with multiple sclerosis.

The chain combines TRBV5-1 with TRBJ1-4; D is ambiguous. The CDR3 is 13 amino acids. The V and J ends lost 0 bases and 5 bases respectively, with 5 bases between them. Germline CDR1 reads SGHRS; CDR2 reads YFSETQ. The CDR3 DNA reads TGCGCCAGCAGCTTGGACCAGAATGAAAAACTGTTTTTT. As protein: CASSLDQNEKLFF.

This clonotype has a handful of counts. The chain employs TRBV6-2 or TRBV6-3 and TRBJ2-7; D possibly corresponds to TRBD1 (6 bases). The CDR3 spans 13 residues. Deletions cut 5 bases from V and 3 bases from J, with 11 bases between. Germline assignment: CDR1 MNHEY and CDR2 SVGEGT. This CDR3 reads CASSAGQYYEQYF. The CDR3 DNA is TGTGCCAGCAGTGCAGGACAGTACTACGAGCAGTACTTC.

A note on this clonotype: A much more abundant neighbour one base away suggests this may be a read error. The chain recombines TRBV5-1 with TRBJ2-3; D is uncertain. Germline CDR1 reads SGHRS; CDR2 reads YFSETQ. This CDR3 is built from 12 residues. Trimming took 5 bases from V and 4 from J, leaving 8 bases between them. CDR3 loop: CASRPDADTQYF. In nucleotides, the CDR3 is TGCGCCAGCAGACCGGACGCAGATACGCAGTATTTT.

This sequence joins TRBV24-1 and TRBJ1-2, with 7 positions matching TRBD1. Looked up from germline, CDR1 is KGHDR and CDR2 is SFDVKD. The CDR3 runs 15 residues. V lost 3 bases and J lost 4; bases outside the gene matches: 7. The CDR3: CATSDTQGQFYGYTF. The CDR3 bases are TGTGCCACCAGTGATACCCAGGGACAGTTCTATGGCTACACCTTC.

This clonotype was seen a few times. V gene TRBV25-1 combines with J gene TRBJ2-1; D gene unclear. This CDR3 region has 16 residues. Germline assignment: CDR1 MGHDK and CDR2 SYGVNS. V was trimmed by 2 bases and J by 0 bases, leaving 11 bases between them. The CDR3 DNA reads as TGTGCCAGCAGTGAAATCCACGGAAGCTCCTACAATGAGCAGTTCTTC. It specifies CASSEIHGSSYNEQFF.

The chain employs TRBV29-1 and TRBJ2-5; 9 nucleotides agree with TRBD1. J lost 13 bases, V lost 3 bases, and 3 bases had no gene match. This CDR3 region has 10 residues. Looked up from germline, CDR1 is SQVTM and CDR2 is ANQGSEA. The CDR3 region is CSVDGDRVYF. The CDR3 nucleotides read TGCAGCGTTGATGGGGACAGGGTGTACTTC.

This rearrangement joins TRBV7-9 to TRBJ2-7; 10 bases agree with TRBD2. Germline assignment: CDR1 SEHNR and CDR2 FQNEAQ (reference sequence). This CDR3 contains 16 residues. Losses at the gene ends were 1 base for V and 3 bases for J; bases not matched to a gene: 6. DNA of the CDR3: TGTGCCAGCAGCTTAGACGCGTCTAGCGGGAGCTACGAGCAGTACTTC. Its translation is CASSLDASSGSYEQYF.

The chain is built from TRBV28 and TRBJ2-2; 10 nucleotides match TRBD1. V was pared by 6 bases and J by 3 bases, with 4 bases of the junction left unmatched. Germline V CDR1 and CDR2: MDHEN, SYDVKM. This CDR3 region has 15 residues. This CDR3 reads CASRPGTGDTGELFF. In DNA, the CDR3 is TGTGCCAGCAGACCTGGGACAGGGGACACCGGGGAGCTGTTTTTT. Full variable domain (remainder filled in from reference TRBV28 and TRBJ2-2): DVKVTQSSRYLVKRTGEKVFLECVQDMDHENMFWYRQDPGLGLRLIYFSYDVKMKEKGDIPEGYSVSREKKERFSLILESASTNQTSMYLCASRPGTGDTGELFFGEGSRLTVL.

The genes are TRBV10-2 and TRBJ1-1; D remains unclear. V shed 2 bases and J shed 6 bases, with 19 bases lying between them. The CDR3 is 16 amino acids. Germline V gives CDR1 WSHSY, CDR2 SAAADI. The CDR3 DNA reads TGCGCCAGCAGTGAGCTGCCGTGGCCGCCGGCGTCTGAAGCTTTCTTT. Residues: CASSELPWPPASEAFF.

The gene calls are TRBV12-3 or TRBV12-4 and TRBJ2-4; D uncertain. The V gene lost 2 bases and the J gene lost 13 bases, with 12 bases spanning the gap. The CDR3 spans 12 residues. In DNA form, the CDR3 reads TGTGCCAGCAGTTTATCTTCCCCAAGGCAGTACTTC. This gives the protein CASSLSSPRQYF.

The rearrangement links TRBV2 to TRBJ1-4; D is undetermined. From germline, CDR1 is SNHLY and CDR2 FYNNEI. Trimming removed 3 bases from V and 8 bases from J, with 13 bases in between. The CDR3 loop spans 14 amino acids. For the CDR3, the DNA is TGTGCCAGCAGTGATCGGGCCCGTTGGGAAAAACTGTTTTTT. As protein: CASSDRARWEKLFF. The full variable domain, completed using reference TRBV2 and TRBJ1-4, is EPEVTQTPSHQVTQMGQEVILRCVPISNHLYFYWYRQILGQKVEFLVSFYNNEISEKSEIFDDQFSVERPDGSNFTLKIRSTKLEDSAMYFCASSDRARWEKLFFGSGTQLSVL.

This clonotype turned up a few times. This sequence joins TRBV5-1 and TRBJ2-3, with TRBD2 identical over 8 bases. This CDR3 spans 15 amino acids. V shed 5 bases, J shed 7 bases, and the junction held 12 bases outside the gene matches. Germline values: CDR1 SGHRS, CDR2 YFSETQ. The CDR3 loop reads CASSLSGGTQNTQYF. DNA of the CDR3: TGCGCCAGCAGTCTAAGCGGGGGTACACAGAATACGCAGTATTTT.

This chain connects TRBV10-2 to TRBJ2-7; 7 nucleotides match TRBD1. The CDR3 extends over 13 amino acids. Germline lookup yields CDR1 WSHSY and CDR2 SAAADI. V lost 8 bases and J lost 3; bases outside the gene matches: 7. The DNA of the CDR3 is TGCGCCAGCCGGGACAGTCTAAACTACGAGCAGTACTTC. It translates to CASRDSLNYEQYF.

The rearrangement uses TRBV29-1 and TRBJ1-4; possible D gene TRBD1, 5 bases. CDR3 length: 16 amino acids. Germline CDR1 is SQVTM and CDR2 is ANQGSEA. Trimming removed 7 bases at V and 0 bases at J, with 18 bases between. The chain's CDR3 is CSALGEPLATNEKLFF. In DNA form, the CDR3 reads TGCAGCGCCCTAGGGGAGCCACTTGCAACTAATGAAAAACTGTTTTTT.

A few counts support this clonotype. V is TRBV27 and J is TRBJ2-4, with TRBD1 matching 9 bases. Germline CDR1 reads MNHEY; CDR2 reads SMNVEV (reference sequence). V lost 0 bases to trimming and J lost 8 bases; unmatched junction nucleotides: 2. There are 14 residues in the CDR3. The CDR3 DNA reads TGTGCCAGCAGTTTATCGACAGGGGGGGACATTCAGTACTTC. Protein product: CASSLSTGGDIQYF.

This clonotype was observed a few times. This chain uses TRBV7-9 with TRBJ1-2, with 7 bases lining up with TRBD1. The CDR3 sequence is 16 residues long. Germline loops: CDR1 SEHNR, CDR2 FQNEAQ (reference sequence). V was clipped by 5 bases and J by 6 bases; unmatched bases: 15. Here the CDR3 DNA reads TGTGCCAGCAGCCCCCGGTCTGGGACAGTAATCAATGGCTACACCTTC. It codes for CASSPRSGTVINGYTF.

This clonotype has ten or more counts. The gene calls are TRBV20-1 and TRBJ2-5; D is ambiguous. V was cut by 4 bases and J by 0 bases, with 15 bases left in between. CDR1 and CDR2 from the germline V gene are DFQATT and SNEGSKA (reference sequence). The CDR3 consists of 15 residues. The CDR3: CSAIPQSQYQETQYF. In DNA, the CDR3 is TGCAGTGCTATTCCCCAGTCCCAGTACCAAGAGACCCAGTACTTC.

The V gene is TRBV3-1, the J gene TRBJ1-1; no definite D call. Germline V gene data show CDR1 as LGHDT and CDR2 as YNNKEL (reference sequence). The CDR3 extends over 13 amino acids. Trimming stripped 4 bases from V and 3 bases from J, with 9 bases between. Written as DNA, the CDR3 is TGTGCCAGCAGCCTGGGTGTAGACACTGAAGCTTTCTTT. Protein sequence: CASSLGVDTEAFF.

The J gene is TRBJ1-6, the V gene TRBV5-1, with 9 nucleotides matching TRBD1. This CDR3 is 15 amino acids long. V lost 0 bases and J lost 7; bases outside the gene matches: 2. From germline, CDR1 is SGHRS and CDR2 YFSETQ. CDR3 DNA sequence: TGCGCCAGCAGCTTGGCCGGGACAGGGAATTCACCCCTCCACTTT. Its protein product is CASSLAGTGNSPLHF.

This chain links TRBV2 with TRBJ2-7; D tentatively reads TRBD1 or TRBD2 (5 bases each). Matching the DNA end better, TRBJ2-5 makes the J call doubtful. This CDR3 has 12 amino acids. CDR1 SNHLY and CDR2 FYNNEI come from the germline V gene. DNA for the CDR3: TGTGCCAGCAGTGGAGGGGACGAGACCCAGTACTTC. Protein sequence: CASSGGDETQYF.

The chain joins TRBV10-3 to TRBJ1-1; TRBD1 might be the D (6 bases). V lost 3 bases and J lost 6, with 8 bases in between. CDR1 and CDR2 (germline): ENHRY, SYGVKD. CDR3 length: 12 residues. The CDR3 region is CAISEGQPEAFF. CDR3 bases: TGTGCCATCAGTGAAGGACAGCCTGAAGCTTTCTTT.

The rearrangement uses TRBV29-1 and TRBJ2-1; D is unclear. V was shortened by 0 bases and J by 12 bases, with 6 bases between the two germline ends. CDR1 and CDR2 from the germline V gene are SQVTM and ANQGSEA. The CDR3 length is 10 residues. The CDR3 is CSVEEGMQFF. The DNA of the CDR3 is TGCAGCGTTGAAGAGGGGATGCAGTTCTTC.

There are a few counts of this clonotype. The genes are TRBV20-1 and TRBJ1-5; D perhaps matches TRBD1 (5 bases). The germline V gene encodes CDR1 DFQATT and CDR2 SNEGSKA (reference sequence). The V end was cut by 0 bases, the J end by 2 bases, with 8 bases between. The CDR3 sequence is 14 residues long. The CDR3 reads CSARDLQGNQPQHF. The CDR3 DNA reads TGCAGTGCTAGAGATCTACAGGGCAATCAGCCCCAGCATTTT.

The chain carries TRBV28 and TRBJ2-1, with TRBD2 identical over 7 bases. The length of the CDR3 is 15 residues. V was pared by 7 bases and J by 5 bases, with 11 bases of the junction left unmatched. Germline V gene lookup returns CDR1 MDHEN and CDR2 SYDVKM. Written as DNA, the CDR3 is TGTGCCAGCACCCAGACGGCGGGAGTGGACAATGAGCAGTTCTTC. Translating gives CASTQTAGVDNEQFF.

This chain uses TRBV5-5 with TRBJ1-5, with TRBD1 as a possible D gene (5 bases). Germline V gene sequence: CDR1 SGHKS, CDR2 YYEKEE (reference sequence). Trimming cost V 4 bases and J 3 bases, with 14 bases left between them. This CDR3 has 15 residues. CDR3 protein: CASSRGDGINQPQHF. The CDR3 DNA reads as TGTGCCAGCAGCCGGGGGGACGGGATCAATCAGCCCCAGCATTTT. Looking up the rest from reference TRBV5-5 and TRBJ1-5 gives the full variable domain: DAGVTQSPTHLIKTRGQQVTLRCSPISGHKSVSWYQQVLGQGPQFIFQYYEKEERGRGNFPDRFSARQFPNYSSELNVNALLLGDSALYLCASSRGDGINQPQHFGDGTRLSIL.